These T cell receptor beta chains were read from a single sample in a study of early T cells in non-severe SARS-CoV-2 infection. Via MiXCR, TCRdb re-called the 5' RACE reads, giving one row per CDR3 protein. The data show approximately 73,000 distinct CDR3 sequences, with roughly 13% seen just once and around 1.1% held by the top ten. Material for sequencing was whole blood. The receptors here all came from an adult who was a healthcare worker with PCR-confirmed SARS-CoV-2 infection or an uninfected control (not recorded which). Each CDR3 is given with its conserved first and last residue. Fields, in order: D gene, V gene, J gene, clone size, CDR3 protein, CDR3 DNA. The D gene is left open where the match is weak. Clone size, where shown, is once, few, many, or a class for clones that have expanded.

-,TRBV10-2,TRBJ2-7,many,CASSVLPRSYEQYF,TGCGCCAGCAGCGTTCTTCCTCGTTCCTACGAGCAGTACTTC
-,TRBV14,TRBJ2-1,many,CASSLRLSSYNEQFF,TGTGCCAGCAGCCTGCGCCTTAGCTCCTACAATGAGCAGTTCTTC
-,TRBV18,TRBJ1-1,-,CASSPDSAEAFF,TGTGCCAGCTCACCCGACAGCGCTGAAGCTTTCTTT
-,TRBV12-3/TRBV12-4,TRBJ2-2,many,CASTLGGATGELFF,TGTGCCAGCACCTTGGGGGGGGCGACCGGGGAGCTGTTTTTT
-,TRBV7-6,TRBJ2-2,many,CASSLFISGDFAGELFF,TGTGCCAGCAGCTTATTTATCTCAGGGGATTTCGCCGGGGAGCTGTTTTTT
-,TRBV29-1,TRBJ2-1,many,CSVEWTVAGGEQFF,TGCAGCGTTGAATGGACAGTCGCCGGGGGTGAGCAGTTCTTC
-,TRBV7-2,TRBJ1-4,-,CASSLGGGEKLFF,TGTGCCAGCAGCTTAGGTGGGGGTGAAAAACTGTTTTTT
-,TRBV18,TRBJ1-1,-,CASSPNQGRMNTEAFF,TGTGCCAGCTCACCGAATCAGGGGCGGATGAACACTGAAGCTTTCTTT
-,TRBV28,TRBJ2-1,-,CASKHGMYNEQFF,TGTGCCAGCAAACATGGGATGTACAATGAGCAGTTCTTC
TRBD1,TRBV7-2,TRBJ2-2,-,CASSPTGQGITGELFF,TGTGCCAGCAGCCCTACGGGACAGGGGATTACCGGGGAGCTGTTTTTT
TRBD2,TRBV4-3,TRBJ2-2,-,CASSQELGLAGNTGELFF,TGCGCCAGCAGCCAAGAGCTGGGACTAGCGGGAAACACCGGGGAGCTGTTTTTT
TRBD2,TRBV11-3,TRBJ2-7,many,CASSQTTSGRDEQYF,TGTGCCAGCAGCCAAACCACTAGCGGGAGGGACGAGCAGTACTTC
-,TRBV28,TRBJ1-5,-,CASSFSGLLNQPQHF,TGTGCCAGCAGTTTTTCAGGGCTCCTTAATCAGCCCCAGCATTTT
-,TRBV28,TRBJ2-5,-,CASGDWETQYF,TGTGCCAGCGGAGACTGGGAGACCCAGTACTTC
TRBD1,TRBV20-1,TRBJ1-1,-,CSAERDRITEAFF,TGCAGTGCTGAACGGGACAGAATAACTGAAGCTTTCTTT
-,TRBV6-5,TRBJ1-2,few,CATRREGDDGYTF,TGTGCCACCCGTAGGGAAGGTGACGATGGCTACACCTTC